Each of the 10 T cell receptor beta chains below was sequenced from the same sample in a study of beta chain features in type 1 diabetes. The investigators reverse transcribed all of the isolated RNA, so they sequenced expressed TCRB transcripts. Libraries were prepared by immunoSEQ multiplex PCR; TCRdb keeps only in-frame clonotypes and omits some of them. The repertoire includes around 140,000 clones, around 9.3% of them detected once, and around 1.2% sits in the top ten. Sequenced material: naive CD4+ T cells from blood. Every receptor here comes from a man aged 18 to 29 in good health.

The V call is TRBV10-3, the J call TRBJ1-1; the match to TRBD1 covers 7 bases. Germline V gene lookup returns CDR1 ENHRY and CDR2 SYGVKD. Unmatched junction bases numbered 3, after V lost 7 bases and J lost 1 base. This CDR3 has 13 amino acids. CDR3 nucleotide sequence: TGTGCCATCATCCGGGACAGGAACACTGAAGCTTTCTTT. Protein sequence: CAIIRDRNTEAFF.

V gene TRBV6-1 combines with J gene TRBJ2-3; D not resolved. Germline V lookup: CDR1 MNHNS, CDR2 SASEGT. The V gene lost 3 bases and the J gene lost 2 bases, with 12 bases spanning the gap. The CDR3 is 15 amino acids. The CDR3 region is CASSDGSPYTDTQYF. The CDR3 coding sequence is TGTGCCAGCAGTGATGGTAGCCCGTACACAGATACGCAGTATTTT.

The gene calls are TRBV6-6 and TRBJ1-2; 7 bases fit TRBD1. J lost 6 bases, V lost 5 bases, and 15 bases had no gene match. This CDR3 has 16 amino acids. Looked up from germline, CDR1 is MNHNY and CDR2 is SVGAGI (reference sequence). Written as DNA, the CDR3 is TGTGCCAGCAGTCCGCGGTTTGGACAGGCCAGCGATGGCTACACCTTC. Its translation: CASSPRFGQASDGYTF.

V gene TRBV6-5 combines with J gene TRBJ2-7, with 9 positions matching TRBD1. The CDR3 contains 15 residues. Germline CDR1 reads MNHEY; CDR2 reads SVGAGI. V shed 0 bases and J 2 bases; nucleotides not matched to a gene: 2. CDR3 nucleotides: TGTGCCAGCAGTTACTCCGGGACAGGGCCCTACGAGCAGTACTTC. It is translated as CASSYSGTGPYEQYF.

The sample holds a few counts of this clone. The genes are TRBV21-1 and TRBJ2-5; the listed D gene, TRBD2, was not tested against the DNA. TRBV21-1 is flagged as a pseudogene. CDR3 length equals 16 residues. In DNA, the CDR3 is TGTGCCAGCAGCAAGGGGACTAGCGGGGATGAAGAGACCCAGTACTTC. Protein product: CASSKGTSGDEETQYF.

The CDR3 DNA reads TGTGCCAGCAGTTGGGGGACAGGTGGTCCCCCTGAAGCTTTCTTT. This gives the protein CASSWGTGGPPEAFF. V usage is TRBV25-1 and J usage is TRBJ1-1; 8 bases are a match to TRBD1. With 5 bases clipped from V and 6 bases from J, the junction kept 11 bases outside the gene matches. This CDR3 has 15 residues. The germline V gene has CDR1 MGHDK and CDR2 SYGVNS. The whole variable domain, filled in from reference TRBV25-1 and TRBJ1-1, reads EADIYQTPRYLVIGTGKKITLECSQTMGHDKMYWYQQDPGMELHLIHYSYGVNSTEKGDLSSESTVSRIRTEHFPLTLESARPSHTSQYLCASSWGTGGPPEAFFGQGTRLTVV.

V and J are TRBV4-2 and TRBJ1-2, with TRBD1 matching 8 bases. V shed 0 bases, J shed 7 bases, and the junction held 7 bases outside the gene matches. Germline CDR1 is LGHNA and CDR2 is YNFKEQ. This CDR3 contains 15 residues. CDR3 residues: CASSQEIRTGTGYTF. CDR3 coding DNA: TGTGCCAGCAGCCAAGAGATCAGGACAGGGACTGGCTACACCTTC.

The rearrangement links TRBV7-6 to TRBJ2-1, with 8 bases fitting TRBD1. Germline CDR1 reads SGHVS; CDR2 reads FNYEAQ. The CDR3 is 15 residues long. J lost 5 bases, V lost 1 base, and 4 bases had no gene match. The CDR3: CASSLETGVDNEQFF. DNA for the CDR3: TGTGCCAGCAGCTTAGAGACAGGGGTGGACAATGAGCAGTTCTTC.

In its sample, this clone was seen many times. The chain links TRBV29-1 to TRBJ2-1; TRBD1 matches at 7 bases. Germline V gene lookup returns CDR1 SQVTM and CDR2 ANQGSEA. The CDR3 is 13 amino acids. The CDR3 protein is CSLNRGAYNEQFF. CDR3 in DNA: TGCAGTCTTAACAGGGGCGCTTACAATGAGCAGTTCTTC.

This rearrangement joins TRBV7-8 to TRBJ1-6; TRBD1 is a possible D gene (6 bases). This CDR3 is 17 amino acids long. V was clipped by 6 bases and J by 3 bases, with 18 bases between them. Germline V lookup: CDR1 SGHVS, CDR2 FQNEAQ. The CDR3 here is CASRPEQGVNYNSPLHF. For the CDR3, the DNA is TGTGCCAGCAGACCAGAACAGGGAGTAAACTATAATTCACCCCTCCACTTT.